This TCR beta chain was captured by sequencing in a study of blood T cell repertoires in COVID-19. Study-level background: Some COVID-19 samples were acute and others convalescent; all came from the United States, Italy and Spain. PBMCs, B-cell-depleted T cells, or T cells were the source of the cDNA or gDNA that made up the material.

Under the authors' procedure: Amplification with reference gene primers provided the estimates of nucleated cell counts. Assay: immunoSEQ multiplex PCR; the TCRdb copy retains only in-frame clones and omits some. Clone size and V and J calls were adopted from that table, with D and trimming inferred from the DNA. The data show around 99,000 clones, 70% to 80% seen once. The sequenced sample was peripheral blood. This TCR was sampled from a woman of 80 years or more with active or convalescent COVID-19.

CDR3 in amino acids: CASSSQAGGAGTEAFF. The CDR3 bases are TGTGCCAGCAGCTCCCAGGCGGGGGGGGCAGGTACTGAAGCTTTCTTT. The chain uses TRBV7-2 and TRBJ1-1; weak D call: TRBD1 (6 bases). Deletions cut 4 bases from V and 5 bases from J, with 20 bases between. The CDR3 has 16 residues. Germline CDR1 SGHTA, CDR2 FQGNSA.